These T cell receptor beta chains were read from a single sample in a study of cytomegalovirus exposure and HLA in healthy donors. This table comes from immunoSEQ multiplex PCR, and its TCRdb copy is limited to in-frame clones, with some not included. The sample holds 110,000 to 150,000 clones, roughly nine tenths seen once. The sequenced sample consisted of PBMCs. These receptors were taken from a man aged 18 to 29 in good health and CMV-seronegative. Each CDR3 is given with its conserved first and last residue. Fields, in order: J gene, V gene, clone size, D gene, CDR3 DNA, CDR3 protein. The D gene is left open where the match is weak. Size is stated for part of the rows, as once, few or many counts, or as a class when the clone is expanded.

>TRBJ2-1|TRBV5-1|few|TRBD2
TGCGCCAGCAGCTTGTGGCTAGCGGGAGATGAGCAGTTCTTC
CASSLWLAGDEQFF
>TRBJ2-7|TRBV28|few|.
TGTGCCAGCAGTAGTTCGGCAGGGCGGCGCGAGCAGTACTTC
CASSSSAGRREQYF
>TRBJ2-3|TRBV28|once|.
TGTGCCAGCCGACAAGGTGAAGGGAGCTTGGGTACGCAGTATTTT
CASRQGEGSLGTQYF
>TRBJ1-2|TRBV9|few|.
TGTGCCAGCAGCCCCCGACCGTTCGGGGCTAACTATGGCTACACCTTC
CASSPRPFGANYGYTF
>TRBJ1-1|TRBV30|.|.
TGTGCCTGGGGCTATGGGGCCTCCACCGCTGAAGCTTTCTTT
CAWGYGASTAEAFF
>TRBJ1-2|TRBV29-1|.|.
TGCAGCGTTGAACCACAGGTCTATGGCTACACCTTC
CSVEPQVYGYTF
>TRBJ1-5|TRBV25-1|.|.
TGTGCCAGCAGGGCGGGCGGGACGGGGTGGCAGCCCCAGCATTTT
CASRAGGTGWQPQHF
>TRBJ2-1|TRBV5-4|.|.
TGTGCCAGCAGCCTGGAGTGGGGTGCTAGCCCCAATGAGCAGTTCTTC
CASSLEWGASPNEQFF
>TRBJ1-2|TRBV27|.|.
TGTGCCAGCCGGATAGGGGGTGGTGGCTACACCTTC
CASRIGGGGYTF
>TRBJ2-7|TRBV6-5|once|TRBD1
TGTGCCAGCAGTTACCCCGGGACAGGGCGCCACGAGCAGTACTTC
CASSYPGTGRHEQYF